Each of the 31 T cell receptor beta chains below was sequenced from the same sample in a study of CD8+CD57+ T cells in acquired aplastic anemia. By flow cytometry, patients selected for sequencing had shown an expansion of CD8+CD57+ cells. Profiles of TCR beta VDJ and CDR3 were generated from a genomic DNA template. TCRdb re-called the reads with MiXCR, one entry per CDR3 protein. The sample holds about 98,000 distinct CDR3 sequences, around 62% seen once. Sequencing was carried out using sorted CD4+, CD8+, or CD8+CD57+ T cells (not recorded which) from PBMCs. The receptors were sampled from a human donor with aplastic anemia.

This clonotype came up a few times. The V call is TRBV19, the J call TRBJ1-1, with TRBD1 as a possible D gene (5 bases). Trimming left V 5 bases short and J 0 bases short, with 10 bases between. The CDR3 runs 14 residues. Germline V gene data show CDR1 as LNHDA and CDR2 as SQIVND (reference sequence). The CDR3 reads CASSQGYVNTEAFF. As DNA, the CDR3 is TGTGCCAGTAGTCAGGGATATGTGAACACTGAAGCTTTCTTT.

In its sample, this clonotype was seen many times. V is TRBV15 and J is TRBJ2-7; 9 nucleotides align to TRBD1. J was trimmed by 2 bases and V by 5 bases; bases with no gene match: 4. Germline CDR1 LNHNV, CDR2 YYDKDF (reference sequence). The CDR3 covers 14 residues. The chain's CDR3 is CATSDRTGAYEQYF. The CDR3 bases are TGTGCCACCAGCGACCGGACAGGGGCCTACGAGCAGTACTTC.

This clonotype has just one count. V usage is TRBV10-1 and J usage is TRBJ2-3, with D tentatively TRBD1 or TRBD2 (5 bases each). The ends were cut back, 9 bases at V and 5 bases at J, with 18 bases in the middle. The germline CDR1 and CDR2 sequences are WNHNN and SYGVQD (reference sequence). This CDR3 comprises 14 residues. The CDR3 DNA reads TGCGCCAGTTCACGGGACCCACTGCAAGATACGCAGTATTTT. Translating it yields CASSRDPLQDTQYF.

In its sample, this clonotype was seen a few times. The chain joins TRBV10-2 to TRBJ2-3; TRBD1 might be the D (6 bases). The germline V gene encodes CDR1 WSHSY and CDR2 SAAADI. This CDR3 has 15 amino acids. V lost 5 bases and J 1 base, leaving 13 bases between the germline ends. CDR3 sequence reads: CASSQGNRGTDTQYF. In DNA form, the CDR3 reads TGCGCCAGCAGTCAGGGGAATCGGGGCACAGATACGCAGTATTTT.

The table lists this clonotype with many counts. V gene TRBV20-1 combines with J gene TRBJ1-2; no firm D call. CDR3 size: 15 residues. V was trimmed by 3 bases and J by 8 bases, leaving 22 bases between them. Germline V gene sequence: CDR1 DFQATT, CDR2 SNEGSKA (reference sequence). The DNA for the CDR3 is TGCAGTGCTAGGAACATGGTGCGGGTCTCGGAGGGCTACACCTTC. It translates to CSARNMVRVSEGYTF.

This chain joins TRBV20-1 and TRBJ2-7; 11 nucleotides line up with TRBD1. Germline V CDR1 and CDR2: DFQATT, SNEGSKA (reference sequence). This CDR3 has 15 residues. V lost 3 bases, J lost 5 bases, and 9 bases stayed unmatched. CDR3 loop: CSARHRDRGFDEQYF. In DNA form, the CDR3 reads TGCAGTGCTAGGCACCGGGACAGGGGGTTCGACGAGCAGTACTTC.

CDR3 nucleotide sequence: TGTGCCAGCAGCCAAGACTGGCGTACGTCCACAGATACGCAGTATTTT. Its translation is CASSQDWRTSTDTQYF. The chain combines TRBV4-2 with TRBJ2-3; no clear D. Germline loops: CDR1 LGHNA, CDR2 YNFKEQ. Between the trimmed V and J ends, which lost 0 bases and 2 bases, there was a span of 12 bases. The CDR3 has 16 amino acids.

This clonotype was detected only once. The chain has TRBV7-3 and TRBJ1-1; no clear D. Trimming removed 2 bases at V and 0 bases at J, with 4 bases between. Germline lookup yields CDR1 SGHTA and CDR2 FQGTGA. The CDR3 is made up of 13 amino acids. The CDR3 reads CASSLYMNTEAFF. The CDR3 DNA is TGTGCCAGCAGCTTATATATGAACACTGAAGCTTTCTTT.

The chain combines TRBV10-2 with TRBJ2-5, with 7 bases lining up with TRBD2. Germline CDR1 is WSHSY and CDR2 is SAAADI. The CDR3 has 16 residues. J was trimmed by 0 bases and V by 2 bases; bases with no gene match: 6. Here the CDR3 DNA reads TGCGCCAGCAGTGAGAACAGCGGGAACTACCAAGAGACCCAGTACTTC. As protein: CASSENSGNYQETQYF.

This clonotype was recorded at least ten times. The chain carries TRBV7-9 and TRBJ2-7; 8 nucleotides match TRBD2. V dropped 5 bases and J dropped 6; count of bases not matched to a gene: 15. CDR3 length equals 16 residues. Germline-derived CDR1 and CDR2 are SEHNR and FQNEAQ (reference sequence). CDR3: CASSPSEAGGYSEQYF. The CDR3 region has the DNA TGTGCCAGCAGCCCCAGCGAGGCGGGAGGTTATTCCGAGCAGTACTTC.

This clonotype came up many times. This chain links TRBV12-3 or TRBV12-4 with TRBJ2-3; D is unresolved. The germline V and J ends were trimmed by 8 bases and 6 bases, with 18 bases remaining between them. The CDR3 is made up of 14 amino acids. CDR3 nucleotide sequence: TGTGCCAGCGTACTCTTACCTTCCGGGGATACGCAGTATTTT. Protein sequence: CASVLLPSGDTQYF.

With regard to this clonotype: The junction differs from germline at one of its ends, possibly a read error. CDR3 sequence: CASSPYRGYEQYF. The CDR3 DNA reads TGCGCCAGCAGCCCGTATAGGGGTTACGAGCAGTACTTC. The rearrangement uses TRBV7-9 and TRBJ2-7; D may be TRBD1 (5 bases). Germline values: CDR1 SEHNR, CDR2 FQNEAQ (reference sequence). CDR3 size: 13 residues.

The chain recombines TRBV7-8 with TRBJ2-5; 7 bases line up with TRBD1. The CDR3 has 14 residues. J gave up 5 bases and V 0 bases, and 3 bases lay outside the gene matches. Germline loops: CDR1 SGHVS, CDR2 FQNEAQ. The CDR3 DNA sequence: TGTGCCAGCAGCTTAGCGACAGGGATCGAGACCCAGTACTTC. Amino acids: CASSLATGIETQYF.

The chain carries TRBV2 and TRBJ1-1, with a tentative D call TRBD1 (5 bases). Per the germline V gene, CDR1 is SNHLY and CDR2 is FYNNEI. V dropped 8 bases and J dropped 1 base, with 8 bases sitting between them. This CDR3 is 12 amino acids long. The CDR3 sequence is CASEDTNTEAFF. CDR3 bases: TGTGCCAGCGAGGACACGAACACTGAAGCTTTCTTT.

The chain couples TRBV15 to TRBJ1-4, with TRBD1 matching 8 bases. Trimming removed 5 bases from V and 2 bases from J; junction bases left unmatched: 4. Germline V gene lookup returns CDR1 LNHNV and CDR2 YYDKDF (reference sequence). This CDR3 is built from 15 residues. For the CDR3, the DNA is TGTGCCACCAGCCCCCGGACAGGGACTAATGAAAAACTGTTTTTT. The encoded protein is CATSPRTGTNEKLFF.

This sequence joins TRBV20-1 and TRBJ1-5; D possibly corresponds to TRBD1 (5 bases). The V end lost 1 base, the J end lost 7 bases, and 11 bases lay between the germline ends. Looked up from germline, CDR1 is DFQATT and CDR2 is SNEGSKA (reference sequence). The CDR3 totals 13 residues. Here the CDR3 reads CSARVGGWQPQHF. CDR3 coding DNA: TGCAGTGCTAGAGTGGGGGGGTGGCAGCCCCAGCATTTT.

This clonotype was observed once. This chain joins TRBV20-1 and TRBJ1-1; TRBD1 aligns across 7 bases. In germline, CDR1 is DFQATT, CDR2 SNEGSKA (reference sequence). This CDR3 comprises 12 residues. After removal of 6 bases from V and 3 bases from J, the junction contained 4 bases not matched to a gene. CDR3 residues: CSAEGADTEAFF. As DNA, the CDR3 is TGCAGTGCGGAGGGGGCGGACACTGAAGCTTTCTTT.

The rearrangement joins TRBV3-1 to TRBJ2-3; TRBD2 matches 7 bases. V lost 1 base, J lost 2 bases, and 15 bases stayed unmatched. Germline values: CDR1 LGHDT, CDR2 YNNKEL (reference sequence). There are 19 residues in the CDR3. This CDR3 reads CASSQGLAEIVSSTDTQYF. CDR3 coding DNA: TGTGCCAGCAGCCAAGGGCTAGCGGAGATCGTATCCTCCACAGATACGCAGTATTTT.

CDR3 sequence (DNA): TGTGCCAGCAGGCCCGAGGGGAGGGAGACCCAGTACTTC. This translates into CASRPEGRETQYF. The chain links TRBV7-8 to TRBJ2-5; tentatively, D is TRBD2 (6 bases). V lost 6 bases to trimming and J lost 5 bases, with 13 bases between them. Germline lookup yields CDR1 SGHVS and CDR2 FQNEAQ. This CDR3 has 13 residues.

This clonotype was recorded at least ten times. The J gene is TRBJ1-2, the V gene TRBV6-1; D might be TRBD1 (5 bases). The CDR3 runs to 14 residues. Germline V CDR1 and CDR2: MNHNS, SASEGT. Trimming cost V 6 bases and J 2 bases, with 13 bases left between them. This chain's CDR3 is CASRTEAGNYGYTF. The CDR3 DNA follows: TGTGCCAGCAGGACAGAGGCTGGCAACTATGGCTACACCTTC.

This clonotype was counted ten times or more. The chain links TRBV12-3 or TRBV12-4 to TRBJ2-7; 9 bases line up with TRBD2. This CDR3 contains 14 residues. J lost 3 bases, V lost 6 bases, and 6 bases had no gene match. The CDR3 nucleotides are TGTGCCAGCAGCCCGGGACTAGCACGCTACGAGCAGTACTTC. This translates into CASSPGLARYEQYF.

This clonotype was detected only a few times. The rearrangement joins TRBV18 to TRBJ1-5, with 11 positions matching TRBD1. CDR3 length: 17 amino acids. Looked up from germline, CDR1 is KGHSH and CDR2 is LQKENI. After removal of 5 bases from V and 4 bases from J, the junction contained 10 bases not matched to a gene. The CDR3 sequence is CASSAGQGVKPNQPQHF. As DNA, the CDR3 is TGTGCCAGCTCAGCGGGACAGGGGGTCAAGCCTAATCAGCCCCAGCATTTT. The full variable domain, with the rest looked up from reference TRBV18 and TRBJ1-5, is NAGVMQNPRHLVRRRGQEARLRCSPMKGHSHVYWYRQLPEEGLKFMVYLQKENIIDESGMPKERFSAEFPKEGPSILRIQQVVRGDSAAYFCASSAGQGVKPNQPQHFGDGTRLSIL.

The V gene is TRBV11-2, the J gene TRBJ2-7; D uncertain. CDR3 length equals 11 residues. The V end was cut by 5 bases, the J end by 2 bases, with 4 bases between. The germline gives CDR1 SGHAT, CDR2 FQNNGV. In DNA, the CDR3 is TGTGCCAGCAGCCGACCCTACGAGCAGTACTTC. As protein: CASSRPYEQYF.

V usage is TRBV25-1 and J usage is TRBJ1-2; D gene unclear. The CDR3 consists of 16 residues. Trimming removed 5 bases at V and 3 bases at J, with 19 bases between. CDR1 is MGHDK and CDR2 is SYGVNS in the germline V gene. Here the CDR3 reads CASSYSTSGSYYGYTF. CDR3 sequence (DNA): TGTGCCAGCAGTTATTCCACGTCCGGAAGCTACTATGGCTACACCTTC.

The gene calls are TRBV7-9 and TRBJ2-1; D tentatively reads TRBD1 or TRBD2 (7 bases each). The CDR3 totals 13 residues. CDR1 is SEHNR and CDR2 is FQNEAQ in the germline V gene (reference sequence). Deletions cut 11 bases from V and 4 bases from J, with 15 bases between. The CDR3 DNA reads TGTGCCGTTACAGGGGAGGGATACAATGAGCAGTTCTTC. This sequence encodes CAVTGEGYNEQFF. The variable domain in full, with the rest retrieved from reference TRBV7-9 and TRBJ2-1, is DTGVSQNPRHKITKRGQNVTFRCDPISEHNRLYWYRQTLGQGPEFLTYFQNEAQLEKSRLLSDRFSAERPKGSFSTLEIQRTEQGDSAMYLCAVTGEGYNEQFFGPGTRLTVL.

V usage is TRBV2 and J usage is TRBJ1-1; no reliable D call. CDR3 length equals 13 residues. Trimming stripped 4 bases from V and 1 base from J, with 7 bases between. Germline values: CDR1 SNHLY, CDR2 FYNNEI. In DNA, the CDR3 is TGTGCCAGCAGTGTTGAGGGGAACACTGAAGCTTTCTTT. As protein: CASSVEGNTEAFF. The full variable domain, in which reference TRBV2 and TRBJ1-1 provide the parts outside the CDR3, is EPEVTQTPSHQVTQMGQEVILRCVPISNHLYFYWYRQILGQKVEFLVSFYNNEISEKSEIFDDQFSVERPDGSNFTLKIRSTKLEDSAMYFCASSVEGNTEAFFGQGTRLTVV.

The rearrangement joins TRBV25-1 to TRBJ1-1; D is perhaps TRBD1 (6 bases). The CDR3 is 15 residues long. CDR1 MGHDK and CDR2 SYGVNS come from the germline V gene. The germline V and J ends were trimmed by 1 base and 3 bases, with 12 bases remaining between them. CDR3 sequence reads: CASSEWGGSYTEAFF. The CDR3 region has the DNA TGTGCCAGCAGTGAATGGGGGGGCAGCTACACTGAAGCTTTCTTT.

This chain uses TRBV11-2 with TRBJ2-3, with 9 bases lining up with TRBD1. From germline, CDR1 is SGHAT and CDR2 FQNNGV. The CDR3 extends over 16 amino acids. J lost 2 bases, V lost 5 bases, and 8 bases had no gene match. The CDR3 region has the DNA TGTGCCAGCAGCATCCCACAGGGGGCCATCACAGATACGCAGTATTTT. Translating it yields CASSIPQGAITDTQYF.

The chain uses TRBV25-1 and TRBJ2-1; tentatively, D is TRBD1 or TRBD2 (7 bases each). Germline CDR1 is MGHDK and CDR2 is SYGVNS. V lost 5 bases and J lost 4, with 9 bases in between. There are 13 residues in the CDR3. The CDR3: CASSQGGYNEQFF. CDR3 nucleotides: TGTGCCAGCAGTCAGGGGGGGTACAATGAGCAGTTCTTC.

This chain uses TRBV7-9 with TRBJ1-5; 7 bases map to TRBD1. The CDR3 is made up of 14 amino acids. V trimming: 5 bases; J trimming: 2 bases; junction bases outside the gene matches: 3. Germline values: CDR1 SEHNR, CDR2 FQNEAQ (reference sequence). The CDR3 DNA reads TGTGCCAGCAGCCGAGGGGGCGGCAATCAGCCCCAGCATTTT. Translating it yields CASSRGGGNQPQHF.

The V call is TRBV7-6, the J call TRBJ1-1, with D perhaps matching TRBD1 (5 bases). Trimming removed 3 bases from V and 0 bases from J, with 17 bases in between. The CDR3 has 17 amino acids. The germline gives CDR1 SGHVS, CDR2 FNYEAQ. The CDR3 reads CASSFDGIRDLNTEAFF. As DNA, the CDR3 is TGTGCCAGCAGCTTCGACGGAATACGGGACTTGAACACTGAAGCTTTCTTT.